This record concerns one TCR beta chain sequence. The source of the sample is a study of blood T cell repertoires in COVID-19. This table comes from immunoSEQ multiplex PCR, and its TCRdb copy is limited to in-frame clones, with some not included. The sample carries roughly 88,000 clones, roughly 80% recorded once. The V gene's germline CDR1 is SGHVS and CDR2 FQNEAQ. V lost 2 bases and J lost 3; bases outside the gene matches: 9. This CDR3 region has 17 residues. V and J are TRBV7-8 and TRBJ2-7; TRBD2 matches at 11 bases. Sequenced sample: peripheral blood. The receptor was isolated from a woman of 80 years or more with acute or convalescent COVID-19. CDR3 nucleotides: TGTGCCAGCAGCTTATCGGCTAGCGGGGGGACCAACTACGAGCAGTACTTC. Translation gives CASSLSASGGTNYEQYF. The full variable domain, completed using reference TRBV7-8 and TRBJ2-7, is GAGVSQSPRYKVAKRGQDVALRCDPISGHVSLFWYQQALGQGPEFLTYFQNEAQLDKSGLPSDRFFAERPEGSVSTLKIQRTQQEDSAVYLCASSLSASGGTNYEQYFGPGTRLTVT.